This TCR beta chain was sequenced during a study of blood T cell repertoires in COVID-19. Study-level background: The origin of the acute and convalescent COVID-19 samples was the United States, Italy and Spain. T cells, B-cell-depleted T cells, or PBMCs provided the cDNA or gDNA that served as material.

As handled by the study authors: Counts of nucleated cells, estimated from reference gene primer amplification, were obtained. Sequenced by immunoSEQ multiplex PCR; TCRdb stores in-frame clones only, minus some. D and trimming come from the DNA, and the V and J calls and clone size come from that table. This sample carries about 64,000 clones, roughly four fifths of them seen once, and the ten largest clones take approximately 5.3%. V gave up 4 bases and J gave up 8 bases, with 15 bases separating them. Germline V gene sequence: CDR1 LNHDA, CDR2 SQIVND (reference sequence). This CDR3 contains 14 residues.

This receptor was identified in a human donor in a cohort sampled during active COVID-19. V is TRBV19 and J is TRBJ2-1; perhaps TRBD2 as D (6 bases). The sequenced material came from peripheral blood. The CDR3: CASSRGGEVHEQFF. The CDR3, as DNA: TGTGCCAGTAGTAGAGGAGGGGAGGTCCATGAGCAGTTCTTC.